The 19 T cell receptor beta chains below all came from one sample that was sequenced in a study of preoperative IRX-2 immunotherapy in early breast cancer. Sequencing used immunoSEQ multiplex PCR; TCRdb keeps in-frame clones, though not all of them. The sample consists of about 23,000 clones, 95% of them appearing once. Treatment here: preoperative locoregional IRX-2 cytokine immunotherapy. Sequencing was performed on tumor tissue, taken after IRX-2 immunotherapy. The receptors shown here come from a human donor with breast cancer.

CDR3 DNA sequence: TGTGCCAGTAGCGTTATAGCGGGGGGGCCAGATACGCAGTATTTT. This codes for CASSVIAGGPDTQYF. The gene calls are TRBV19 and TRBJ2-3; 11 bases match TRBD2. The CDR3 runs to 15 residues. V dropped 6 bases and J dropped 4; count of bases not matched to a gene: 6. From germline, CDR1 is LNHDA and CDR2 SQIVND (reference sequence).

The chain combines TRBV20-1 with TRBJ2-1; D perhaps matches TRBD2 (5 bases). Per germline, CDR1 DFQATT and CDR2 SNEGSKA (reference sequence). The CDR3 runs 11 residues. Trimming stripped 6 bases from V and 4 bases from J, with 7 bases between. CDR3 coding DNA: TGCAGTGCCGGGGAATACAATGAGCAGTTCTTC. Encoded protein: CSAGEYNEQFF.

CDR3 DNA sequence: TGTGCCAGCAGCTTAGGGGGCATTGGGGGAGAGACCCAGTACTTC. It translates to CASSLGGIGGETQYF. The chain is built from TRBV11-3 and TRBJ2-5; D tentatively fits TRBD1 or TRBD2 (5 bases each). The CDR3 runs 15 residues. CDR1 and CDR2 from the germline V gene are SGHNT and YENEEA. V was pared by 1 base and J by 4 bases, with 13 bases between.

The rearrangement uses TRBV28 and TRBJ2-7; D perhaps matches TRBD2 (5 bases). V dropped 5 bases and J dropped 0 bases, with 11 bases sitting between them. The CDR3 is 14 residues long. Germline lookup yields CDR1 MDHEN and CDR2 SYDVKM. CDR3 in amino acids: CASSPSRASYEQYF. The CDR3 bases are TGTGCCAGCAGTCCATCGAGGGCCTCCTACGAGCAGTACTTC.

This chain links TRBV5-1 with TRBJ2-5; no clear D. With 5 bases removed from V and 1 base from J, the gap between germline ends came to 9 bases. Per the germline V gene, CDR1 is SGHRS and CDR2 is YFSETQ. The CDR3 is made up of 13 amino acids. In DNA form, the CDR3 reads TGCGCCAGCAGGACGGCAATCCAAGAGACCCAGTACTTC. The encoded protein is CASRTAIQETQYF.

The chain recombines TRBV5-4 with TRBJ2-5; 9 nucleotides align to TRBD2. V lost 2 bases to trimming and J lost 4 bases; unmatched junction nucleotides: 3. Germline values: CDR1 SGHNT, CDR2 YYREEE (reference sequence). The CDR3 extends over 14 amino acids. This CDR3 reads CASSFLSGGETQYF. For the CDR3, the DNA is TGTGCCAGCAGCTTTCTTAGCGGGGGAGAGACCCAGTACTTC.

V gene TRBV19 combines with J gene TRBJ1-5, with no clear D. This CDR3 is built from 16 residues. The germline CDR1 and CDR2 sequences are LNHDA and SQIVND (reference sequence). V lost 6 bases to trimming and J lost 0 bases, with 15 bases between them. The CDR3 here is CASSLSGGNSNQPQHF. CDR3 DNA sequence: TGTGCCAGTAGCTTGAGTGGAGGAAATAGCAATCAGCCCCAGCATTTT.

CDR3 DNA sequence: TGTGCCAGCAGTTTATATGGGACAAACTCTGGAAACACCATATATTTT. This translates into CASSLYGTNSGNTIYF. The chain carries TRBV27 and TRBJ1-3; weak D call: TRBD1 (6 bases). Germline CDR1 is MNHEY and CDR2 is SMNVEV (reference sequence). The CDR3 runs to 16 residues. The germline V and J ends were trimmed by 1 base and 0 bases, with 10 bases remaining between them.

This chain joins TRBV5-1 and TRBJ2-5, with TRBD2 identical over 11 bases. The CDR3 is 16 residues long. The V segment lost 5 bases and the J segment 3 bases; nucleotides outside the gene matches: 9. Germline V gene sequence: CDR1 SGHRS, CDR2 YFSETQ. The CDR3 here is CASRFIAGGTKETQYF. In nucleotides, the CDR3 is TGCGCCAGCAGATTTATAGCGGGGGGGACTAAAGAGACCCAGTACTTC. The full variable domain, rest sourced from reference TRBV5-1 and TRBJ2-5, is KAGVTQTPRYLIKTRGQQVTLSCSPISGHRSVSWYQQTPGQGLQFLFEYFSETQRNKGNFPGRFSGRQFSNSRSEMNVSTLELGDSALYLCASRFIAGGTKETQYFGPGTRLLVL.

The chain employs TRBV5-5 and TRBJ2-3; 7 positions agree with TRBD1. The ends lost 2 bases at V and 2 bases at J; junction bases unmatched: 8. The CDR3 extends over 16 amino acids. Per germline, CDR1 SGHKS and CDR2 YYEKEE (reference sequence). The CDR3 reads CASSFSRDRVTDTQYF. The DNA of the CDR3 is TGTGCCAGCAGCTTTTCCCGAGACAGGGTCACAGATACGCAGTATTTT. Filled out from reference TRBV5-5 and TRBJ2-3, the complete variable domain reads DAGVTQSPTHLIKTRGQQVTLRCSPISGHKSVSWYQQVLGQGPQFIFQYYEKEERGRGNFPDRFSARQFPNYSSELNVNALLLGDSALYLCASSFSRDRVTDTQYFGPGTRLTVL.

J is TRBJ2-3 and V is TRBV2; TRBD2 agrees at 8 bases. There are 14 residues in the CDR3. V shed 6 bases and J 4 bases; nucleotides not matched to a gene: 6. Germline CDR1 SNHLY, CDR2 FYNNEI. DNA of the CDR3: TGTGCCAGCAGGCGAGCGGGAGCAGCAGATACGCAGTATTTT. Translation gives CASRRAGAADTQYF.

This clone was counted once. This chain uses TRBV16 with TRBJ1-6; D is ambiguous. This CDR3 has 13 residues. CDR1 and CDR2 (germline): KGHSY, FQNENV. The V end lost 4 bases, the J end lost 8 bases, and 9 bases lay between the germline ends. The CDR3 reads CASSLGLDSPLHF. The CDR3 nucleotides read TGTGCCAGCAGCCTCGGACTGGATTCACCCCTCCACTTT.

The chain has TRBV7-2 and TRBJ2-1; D is possibly TRBD1 (6 bases). Germline V gives CDR1 SGHTA, CDR2 FQGNSA. The V and J ends lost 1 base and 4 bases respectively, with 14 bases between them. CDR3 length: 16 amino acids. The chain's CDR3 is CASSLGGGASYNEQFF. For the CDR3, the DNA is TGTGCCAGCAGCTTAGGTGGGGGCGCGAGTTACAATGAGCAGTTCTTC. The full variable domain, rest sourced from reference TRBV7-2 and TRBJ2-1, is GAGVSQSPSNKVTEKGKDVELRCDPISGHTALYWYRQSLGQGLEFLIYFQGNSAPDKSGLPSDRFSAERTGGSVSTLTIQRTQQEDSAVYLCASSLGGGASYNEQFFGPGTRLTVL.

The CDR3 protein is CASSLGTGGNTEAFF. CDR3 DNA: TGTGCCAGCAGTTTGGGGACAGGGGGGAACACTGAAGCTTTCTTT. V gene TRBV27 combines with J gene TRBJ1-1; TRBD1 matches 11 bases. Germline CDR1 MNHEY, CDR2 SMNVEV (reference sequence). CDR3 length equals 15 residues. V gave up 3 bases and J gave up 1 base; unmatched junction bases: 1.

This clone came up once. The gene calls are TRBV14 and TRBJ2-1; possible D gene TRBD1, 5 bases. Trimming left V 2 bases short and J 3 bases short, with 17 bases between. Per germline, CDR1 SGHDN and CDR2 FVKESK. The length of the CDR3 is 17 residues. CDR3 protein: CASSQNRQRGIYNEQFF. The CDR3 coding sequence is TGTGCCAGCAGCCAAAATAGACAGAGAGGTATCTACAATGAGCAGTTCTTC.

The V and J genes are TRBV5-1 and TRBJ2-2; D gene uncertain. Germline V lookup: CDR1 SGHRS, CDR2 YFSETQ. Trimming cost V 2 bases and J 6 bases, with 2 bases left between them. This CDR3 comprises 11 residues. The DNA of the CDR3 is TGCGCCAGCAGCTTCCCCGGGGAGCTGTTTTTT. Protein sequence: CASSFPGELFF. The entire variable domain, with the rest obtained from reference TRBV5-1 and TRBJ2-2, is as follows: KAGVTQTPRYLIKTRGQQVTLSCSPISGHRSVSWYQQTPGQGLQFLFEYFSETQRNKGNFPGRFSGRQFSNSRSEMNVSTLELGDSALYLCASSFPGELFFGEGSRLTVL.

J is TRBJ1-1 and V is TRBV18; TRBD1 agrees at 9 bases. This CDR3 region has 16 residues. The junction had 5 bases not matched to a gene; V was cut back by 3 bases and J by 0 bases. Germline values: CDR1 KGHSH, CDR2 LQKENI. DNA for the CDR3: TGTGCCAGCTCACCGGGGACAGGGCGCTTGAACACTGAAGCTTTCTTT. It codes for CASSPGTGRLNTEAFF.

The chain recombines TRBV10-2 with TRBJ1-1; D may be TRBD1 (6 bases). Trimming shortened V by 8 bases and J by 4 bases, and 14 bases separated the two germline ends. The CDR3 contains 13 residues. Looked up from germline, CDR1 is WSHSY and CDR2 is SAAADI. As DNA, the CDR3 is TGCGCCAGCGGCTACAGGGTGAGCACTGAAGCTTTCTTT. This encodes CASGYRVSTEAFF.

This rearrangement joins TRBV29-1 to TRBJ1-3; D is unresolved. The CDR3 is 13 residues long. V shed 7 bases and J shed 3 bases, with 13 bases lying between them. Germline V lookup: CDR1 SQVTM, CDR2 ANQGSEA. The CDR3 protein is CSGRDGGGNTIYF. The CDR3 DNA sequence: TGCAGCGGACGTGACGGAGGTGGAAACACCATATATTTT. Supplemented by reference TRBV29-1 and TRBJ1-3, the full variable domain reads SAVISQKPSRDICQRGTSLTIQCQVDSQVTMMFWYRQQPGQSLTLIATANQGSEATYESGFVIDKFPISRPNLTFSTLTVSNMSPEDSSIYLCSGRDGGGNTIYFGEGSWLTVV.